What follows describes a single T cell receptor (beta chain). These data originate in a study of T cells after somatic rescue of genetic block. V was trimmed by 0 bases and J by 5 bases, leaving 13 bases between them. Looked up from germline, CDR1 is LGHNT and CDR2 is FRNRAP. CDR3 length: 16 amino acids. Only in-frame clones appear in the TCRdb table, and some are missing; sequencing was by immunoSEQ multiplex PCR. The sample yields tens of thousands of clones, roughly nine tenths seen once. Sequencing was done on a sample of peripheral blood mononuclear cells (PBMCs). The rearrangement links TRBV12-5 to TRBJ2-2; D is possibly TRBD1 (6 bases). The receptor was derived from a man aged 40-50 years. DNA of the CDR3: TGTGCTAGTGGTTTGGTGGGTACAGGGATAACCGGGGAGCTGTTTTTT. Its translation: CASGLVGTGITGELFF.